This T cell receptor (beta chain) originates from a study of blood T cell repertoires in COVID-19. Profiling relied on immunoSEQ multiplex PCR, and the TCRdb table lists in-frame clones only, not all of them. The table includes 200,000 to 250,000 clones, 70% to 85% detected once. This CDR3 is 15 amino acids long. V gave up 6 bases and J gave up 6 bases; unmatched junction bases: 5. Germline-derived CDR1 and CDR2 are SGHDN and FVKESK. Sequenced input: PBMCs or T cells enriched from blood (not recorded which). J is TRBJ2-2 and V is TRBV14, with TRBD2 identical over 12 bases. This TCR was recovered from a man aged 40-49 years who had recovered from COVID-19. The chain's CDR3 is CASSLLAGGAGELFF. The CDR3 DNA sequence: TGTGCCAGCAGTCTACTAGCGGGGGGTGCCGGGGAGCTGTTTTTT. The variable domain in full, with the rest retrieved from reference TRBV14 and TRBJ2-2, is EAGVTQFPSHSVIEKGQTVTLRCDPISGHDNLYWYRRVMGKEIKFLLHFVKESKQDESGMPNNRFLAERTGGTYSTLKVQPAELEDSGVYFCASSLLAGGAGELFFGEGSRLTVL.